These T cell receptor beta chains were read from a single sample in a study of CD8+ T cells in alopecia areata. The protocol was immunoSEQ multiplex PCR, while the TCRdb copy is restricted to in-frame clones and leaves out a portion. The sample holds 80,000 to 100,000 clones, 41% seen once. Sequencing was done on a sample of CD4+ T cells sorted from blood. The source of these receptors is a human donor with alopecia areata. Both conserved end residues are part of each CDR3. D genes are given only for firm matches. Expanded clones are given a class, and other clones once, few, many or no size at all.

abundance: .; d_gene: TRBD2; v_gene: TRBV18; j_gene: TRBJ2-7; CDR3nt: TGTGCCAGCTCACCAGCGCGGGAGCGGTCCTACGAGCAGTACTTC; CDR3aa: CASSPARERSYEQYF
abundance: .; d_gene: .; v_gene: TRBV7-9; j_gene: TRBJ1-5; CDR3nt: TGTGCCAGCAGCTTTTGGGGCCGCAATCAGCCCCAGCATTTT; CDR3aa: CASSFWGRNQPQHF
abundance: .; d_gene: .; v_gene: TRBV5-1; j_gene: TRBJ2-5; CDR3nt: TGCGCCAGCAGCTTGGGGCGGACACAAGAGACCCAGTACTTC; CDR3aa: CASSLGRTQETQYF
abundance: .; d_gene: .; v_gene: TRBV30; j_gene: TRBJ1-6; CDR3nt: TGTGCCTGGAGTGTAGGGGATTGGTCACCCCTCCACTTT; CDR3aa: CAWSVGDWSPLHF
abundance: .; d_gene: TRBD2; v_gene: TRBV5-4; j_gene: TRBJ2-5; CDR3nt: TGTGCCAGCAGCTTGGGACTAGCGGGGGCAGAGACCCAGTACTTC; CDR3aa: CASSLGLAGAETQYF
abundance: many; d_gene: .; v_gene: TRBV7-2; j_gene: TRBJ2-7; CDR3nt: TGTGCCAGCAGCCTGGACAGTCATCTCTACGAGCAGTACTTC; CDR3aa: CASSLDSHLYEQYF
abundance: .; d_gene: .; v_gene: TRBV5-1; j_gene: TRBJ2-7; CDR3nt: TGCGCCAGCAGTCCCGGGGATTCCTACGAGCAGTACTTC; CDR3aa: CASSPGDSYEQYF
abundance: .; d_gene: .; v_gene: TRBV30; j_gene: TRBJ1-3; CDR3nt: TGTGCCTGGAGTGTACGACGTTTACCCTCTGGAAACACCATATATTTT; CDR3aa: CAWSVRRLPSGNTIYF
abundance: many; d_gene: TRBD2; v_gene: TRBV7-8; j_gene: TRBJ2-5; CDR3nt: TGTGCCACCCTCCTCGGGGAGGGGCAGGAGACCCAGTACTTC; CDR3aa: CATLLGEGQETQYF
abundance: few; d_gene: .; v_gene: TRBV18; j_gene: TRBJ2-5; CDR3nt: TGTGCCAGCTCACCGATCGCATCAGGGTTCCCCAAAGAGACCCAGTACTTC; CDR3aa: CASSPIASGFPKETQYF
abundance: .; d_gene: .; v_gene: TRBV6-5; j_gene: TRBJ2-1; CDR3nt: TGTGCCAGCAGTTTTAGGGCGGCTACCTACAATGAGCAGTTCTTC; CDR3aa: CASSFRAATYNEQFF
abundance: .; d_gene: .; v_gene: TRBV6-5; j_gene: TRBJ2-1; CDR3nt: TGTGCCAGCAGTTACTCGAAGGGGGAGCAGTTCTTC; CDR3aa: CASSYSKGEQFF
abundance: few; d_gene: TRBD1; v_gene: TRBV27; j_gene: TRBJ2-7; CDR3nt: TGTGCCAGCAGTTTAGCGGGGGACAGGGACACCTACGAGCAGTACTTC; CDR3aa: CASSLAGDRDTYEQYF
abundance: .; d_gene: .; v_gene: TRBV18; j_gene: TRBJ1-2; CDR3nt: TGTGCCAGCTCACCACAGGGTGATGGCTACACCTTC; CDR3aa: CASSPQGDGYTF
abundance: few; d_gene: .; v_gene: TRBV28; j_gene: TRBJ1-2; CDR3nt: TGTGCCAGCAGTTTATGCCACCGAAGTCAGGGAGTATGTGGCTACACCTTC; CDR3aa: CASSLCHRSQGVCGYTF
abundance: few; d_gene: .; v_gene: TRBV6-5; j_gene: TRBJ2-7; CDR3nt: TGTGCCAGCAGTTACAATACACAGTACGAGCAGTACTTC; CDR3aa: CASSYNTQYEQYF
abundance: .; d_gene: TRBD2; v_gene: TRBV5-4; j_gene: TRBJ2-1; CDR3nt: TGTGCCAGCAGCCTAACTAGCGGCTCCTACAATGAGCAGTTCTTC; CDR3aa: CASSLTSGSYNEQFF
abundance: .; d_gene: .; v_gene: TRBV4-2; j_gene: TRBJ1-1; CDR3nt: TGTGCCAGCAGCCAAGATCGAGCTGAAGCTTTCTTT; CDR3aa: CASSQDRAEAFF
abundance: few; d_gene: TRBD2; v_gene: TRBV5-8; j_gene: TRBJ2-1; CDR3nt: TGTGCCAGCAGCTTGTATGGCGGGAGGATGTGGAATGAGCAGTTCTTC; CDR3aa: CASSLYGGRMWNEQFF
abundance: .; d_gene: .; v_gene: TRBV29-1; j_gene: TRBJ1-1; CDR3nt: TGCAGCGTTGAAGGAGGGGGGGATGAAGCTTTCTTT; CDR3aa: CSVEGGGDEAFF
abundance: few; d_gene: TRBD1; v_gene: TRBV28; j_gene: TRBJ2-1; CDR3nt: TGTGCCAGCAGTTTAAGGGGGATCCGGGACAGGTTTATGGAGCAGTTCTTC; CDR3aa: CASSLRGIRDRFMEQFF
abundance: once; d_gene: .; v_gene: TRBV2; j_gene: TRBJ2-5; CDR3nt: TGTGCCAGCAGGACCCCACCAGAGACCCAGTACTTC; CDR3aa: CASRTPPETQYF
abundance: .; d_gene: .; v_gene: TRBV2; j_gene: TRBJ1-2; CDR3nt: TGTGCCAGCAGCGCCGTATTAGGCTACACCTTC; CDR3aa: CASSAVLGYTF
abundance: .; d_gene: TRBD1; v_gene: TRBV29-1; j_gene: TRBJ2-7; CDR3nt: TGCAGCCCTGACCCCAGAGGACAGGGGGCATCCTACGAGCAGTACTTC; CDR3aa: CSPDPRGQGASYEQYF
abundance: .; d_gene: .; v_gene: TRBV27; j_gene: TRBJ2-3; CDR3nt: TGTGCCAGCGCCTCGCAAAGTACAGGGTTTGGTACGCAGTATTTT; CDR3aa: CASASQSTGFGTQYF
abundance: .; d_gene: .; v_gene: TRBV30; j_gene: TRBJ2-4; CDR3nt: TGTGCCTGGATGCTTCAAAACATTCAGTACTTC; CDR3aa: CAWMLQNIQYF
abundance: .; d_gene: .; v_gene: TRBV30; j_gene: TRBJ1-5; CDR3nt: TGTGCCTGGAGTGTAAGCGGCTCCAATCAGCCCCAGCATTTT; CDR3aa: CAWSVSGSNQPQHF
abundance: .; d_gene: TRBD1; v_gene: TRBV7-8; j_gene: TRBJ1-2; CDR3nt: TGTGCCAGCAGCGGACAGGCGAACTATGGCTACACCTTC; CDR3aa: CASSGQANYGYTF
abundance: .; d_gene: .; v_gene: TRBV28; j_gene: TRBJ1-5; CDR3nt: TGTGCCAGCAGCTCCACAGGGACCAATCAGCCCCAGCATTTT; CDR3aa: CASSSTGTNQPQHF
abundance: .; d_gene: .; v_gene: TRBV6-5; j_gene: TRBJ2-4; CDR3nt: TGTGCCAGCAAGGAAACAGGCCCAGCCAAAAACATTCAGTACTTC; CDR3aa: CASKETGPAKNIQYF
abundance: few; d_gene: TRBD2; v_gene: TRBV7-2; j_gene: TRBJ2-1; CDR3nt: TGTGCCAGCAGAAAAACTAGCGGGGAAGATGAGCAGTTCTTC; CDR3aa: CASRKTSGEDEQFF
abundance: .; d_gene: .; v_gene: TRBV29-1; j_gene: TRBJ2-1; CDR3nt: TGCAGCGTCGACAGGCAACGGTACAATGAGCAGTTCTTC; CDR3aa: CSVDRQRYNEQFF
abundance: few; d_gene: TRBD2; v_gene: TRBV29-1; j_gene: TRBJ2-1; CDR3nt: TGCAGCGTTGGAGTTCAACTAGCGGGGTTAAGCTCCTACAATGAGCAGTTCTTC; CDR3aa: CSVGVQLAGLSSYNEQFF
abundance: few; d_gene: .; v_gene: TRBV28; j_gene: TRBJ2-5; CDR3nt: TGTGCCAGCAGTCCCGGAACCCTGGAGACCCAGTACTTC; CDR3aa: CASSPGTLETQYF
abundance: few; d_gene: TRBD1; v_gene: TRBV2; j_gene: TRBJ1-2; CDR3nt: TGTGCCAGCCGGGACAGGGGAGGCTATGGCTACACCTTC; CDR3aa: CASRDRGGYGYTF
abundance: few; d_gene: .; v_gene: TRBV4-3; j_gene: TRBJ2-7; CDR3nt: TGCGCCAGCAGCCAACACACGACCGACGTCACCACCTACGAGCAGTACTTC; CDR3aa: CASSQHTTDVTTYEQYF
abundance: few; d_gene: TRBD1; v_gene: TRBV7-2; j_gene: TRBJ1-1; CDR3nt: TGTGCCAGCAGCTTAAGGACAGGGTATCATAAAGCTTTCTTT; CDR3aa: CASSLRTGYHKAFF
abundance: .; d_gene: TRBD1; v_gene: TRBV30; j_gene: TRBJ1-1; CDR3nt: TGTGCCTGGAGTGTAGGTCCAGGGGGGTACACTGAAGCTTTCTTT; CDR3aa: CAWSVGPGGYTEAFF
abundance: .; d_gene: .; v_gene: TRBV30; j_gene: TRBJ2-5; CDR3nt: TGTGCCTGGAGTGACGGAACGCAAGAGACCCAGTACTTC; CDR3aa: CAWSDGTQETQYF
abundance: .; d_gene: TRBD1; v_gene: TRBV30; j_gene: TRBJ2-5; CDR3nt: TGTGCCTGGACGGCAGGGGGAGAGACCCAGTACTTC; CDR3aa: CAWTAGGETQYF
abundance: .; d_gene: .; v_gene: TRBV29-1; j_gene: TRBJ2-7; CDR3nt: TGCAGCGTTGCTCGGCCACTTGGGGGAAGTCCCTACGAGCAGTACTTC; CDR3aa: CSVARPLGGSPYEQYF
abundance: .; d_gene: .; v_gene: TRBV19; j_gene: TRBJ2-7; CDR3nt: TGTGCCAGTAGTGTCCCTCGACAGGCTTCCTACGAGCAGTACTTC; CDR3aa: CASSVPRQASYEQYF
abundance: few; d_gene: TRBD2; v_gene: TRBV15; j_gene: TRBJ2-3; CDR3nt: TGTGCCACCAGCAGAGAACAACTAGCGGTGGCGCCGGGTACGCAGTATTTT; CDR3aa: CATSREQLAVAPGTQYF
abundance: .; d_gene: .; v_gene: TRBV7-8; j_gene: TRBJ2-7; CDR3nt: TGTGCCAGCAGCCGAACCGGGACCGGACTAAGCTCCTACGAGCAGTACTTC; CDR3aa: CASSRTGTGLSSYEQYF
abundance: .; d_gene: .; v_gene: TRBV29-1; j_gene: TRBJ1-1; CDR3nt: TGCAGCGCCGGAGACACTGAAGCTTTCTTT; CDR3aa: CSAGDTEAFF
abundance: .; d_gene: TRBD2; v_gene: TRBV18; j_gene: TRBJ2-5; CDR3nt: TGTGCCAGCTTCCTTGCGACTAGCGGGAGAGAGACCCAGTACTTC; CDR3aa: CASFLATSGRETQYF